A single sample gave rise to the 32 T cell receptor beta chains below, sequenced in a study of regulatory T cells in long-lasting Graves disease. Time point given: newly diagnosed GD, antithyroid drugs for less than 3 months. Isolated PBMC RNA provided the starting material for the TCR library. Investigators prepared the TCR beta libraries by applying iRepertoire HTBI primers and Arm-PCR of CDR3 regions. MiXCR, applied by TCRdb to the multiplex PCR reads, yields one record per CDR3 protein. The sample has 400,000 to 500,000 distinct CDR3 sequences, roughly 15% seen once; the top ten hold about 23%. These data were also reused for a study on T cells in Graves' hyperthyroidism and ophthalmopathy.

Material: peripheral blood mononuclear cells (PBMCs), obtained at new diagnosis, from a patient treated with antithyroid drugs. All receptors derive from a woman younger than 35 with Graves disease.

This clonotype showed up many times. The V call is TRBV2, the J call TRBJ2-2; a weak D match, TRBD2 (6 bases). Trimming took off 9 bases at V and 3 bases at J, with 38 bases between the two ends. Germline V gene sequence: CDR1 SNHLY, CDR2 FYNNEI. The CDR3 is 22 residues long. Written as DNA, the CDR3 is TGTGCCAGTTCTGCCCCGAGGGAGGACCGGGCCAGGCCCCTCATTCACACCGGGGAGCTGTTTTTT. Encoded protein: CASSAPREDRARPLIHTGELFF. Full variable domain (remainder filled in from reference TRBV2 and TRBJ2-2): EPEVTQTPSHQVTQMGQEVILRCVPISNHLYFYWYRQILGQKVEFLVSFYNNEISEKSEIFDDQFSVERPDGSNFTLKIRSTKLEDSAMYFCASSAPREDRARPLIHTGELFFGEGSRLTVL.

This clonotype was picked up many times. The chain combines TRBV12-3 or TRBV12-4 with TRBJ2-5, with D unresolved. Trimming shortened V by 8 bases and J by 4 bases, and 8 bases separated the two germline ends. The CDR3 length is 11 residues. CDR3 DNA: TGTGCCAGCGGATCGACAGAGACCCAGTACTTC. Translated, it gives CASGSTETQYF.

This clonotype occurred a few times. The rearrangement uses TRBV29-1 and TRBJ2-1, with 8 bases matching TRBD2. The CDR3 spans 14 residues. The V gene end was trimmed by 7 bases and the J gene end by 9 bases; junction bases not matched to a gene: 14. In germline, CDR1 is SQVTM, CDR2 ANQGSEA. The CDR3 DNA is TGCAGCGGTAAAACTAGCGGAGTACCCGTTGAGCAGTTCTTC. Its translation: CSGKTSGVPVEQFF.

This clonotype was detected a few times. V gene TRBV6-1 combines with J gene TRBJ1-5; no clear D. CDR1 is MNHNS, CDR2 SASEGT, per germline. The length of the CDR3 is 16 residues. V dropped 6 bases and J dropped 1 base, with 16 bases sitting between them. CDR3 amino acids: CASSRVAGYSNQPQHF. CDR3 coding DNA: TGTGCCAGCAGCCGCGTGGCGGGGTACAGCAATCAGCCCCAGCATTTT.

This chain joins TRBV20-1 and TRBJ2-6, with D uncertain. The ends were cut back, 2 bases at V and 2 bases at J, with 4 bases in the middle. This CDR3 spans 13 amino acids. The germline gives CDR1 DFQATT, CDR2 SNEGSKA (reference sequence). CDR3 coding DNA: TGCAGTGCTAGAAAACCTGGGGCCAACGTCCTGACTTTC. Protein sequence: CSARKPGANVLTF.

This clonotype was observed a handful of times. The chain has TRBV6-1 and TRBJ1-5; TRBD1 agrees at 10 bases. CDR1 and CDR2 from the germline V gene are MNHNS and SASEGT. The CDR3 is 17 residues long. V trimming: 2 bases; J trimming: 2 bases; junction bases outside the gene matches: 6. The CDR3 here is CASSEYDRGHGNQPQHF. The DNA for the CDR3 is TGTGCCAGCAGTGAATATGACAGGGGGCATGGCAATCAGCCCCAGCATTTT.

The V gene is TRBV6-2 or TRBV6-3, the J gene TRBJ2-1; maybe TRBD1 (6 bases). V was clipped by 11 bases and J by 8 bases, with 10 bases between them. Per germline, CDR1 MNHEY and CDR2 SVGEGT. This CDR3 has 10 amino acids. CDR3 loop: CAPKGDEQFF. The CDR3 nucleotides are TGTGCCCCTAAGGGGGATGAGCAGTTCTTC.

This CDR3 is CASSPRLAGVGDTQYF. CDR3 in DNA: TGTGCCAGCAGTCCGAGACTAGCGGGAGTGGGAGATACGCAGTATTTT. The chain joins TRBV11-2 to TRBJ2-3; 12 bases fit TRBD2. With V trimmed by 6 bases and J by 5 bases, 9 bases remained unmatched. This CDR3 has 16 amino acids. In germline, CDR1 is SGHAT, CDR2 FQNNGV. The entire variable domain, with the rest obtained from reference TRBV11-2 and TRBJ2-3, is as follows: EAGVAQSPRYKIIEKRQSVAFWCNPISGHATLYWYQQILGQGPKLLIQFQNNGVVDDSQLPKDRFSAERLKGVDSTLKIQPAKLEDSAVYLCASSPRLAGVGDTQYFGPGTRLTVL.

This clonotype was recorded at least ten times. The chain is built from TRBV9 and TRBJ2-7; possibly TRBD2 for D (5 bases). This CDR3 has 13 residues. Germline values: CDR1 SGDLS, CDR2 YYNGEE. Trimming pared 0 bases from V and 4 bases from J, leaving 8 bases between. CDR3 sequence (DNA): TGTGCCAGCAGCGTAGGGGGAGATTACGAGCAGTACTTC. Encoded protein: CASSVGGDYEQYF. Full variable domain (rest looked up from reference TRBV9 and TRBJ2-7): DSGVTQTPKHLITATGQRVTLRCSPRSGDLSVYWYQQSLDQGLQFLIQYYNGEERAKGNILERFSAQQFPDLHSELNLSSLELGDSALYFCASSVGGDYEQYFGPGTRLTVT.

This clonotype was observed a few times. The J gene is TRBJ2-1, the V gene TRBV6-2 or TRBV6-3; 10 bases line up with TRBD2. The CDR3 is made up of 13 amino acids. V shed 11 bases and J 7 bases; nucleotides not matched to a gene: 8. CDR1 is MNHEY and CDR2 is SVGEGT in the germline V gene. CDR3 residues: CAADMGLANEQFF. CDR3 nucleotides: TGTGCCGCCGACATGGGACTAGCGAATGAGCAGTTCTTC.

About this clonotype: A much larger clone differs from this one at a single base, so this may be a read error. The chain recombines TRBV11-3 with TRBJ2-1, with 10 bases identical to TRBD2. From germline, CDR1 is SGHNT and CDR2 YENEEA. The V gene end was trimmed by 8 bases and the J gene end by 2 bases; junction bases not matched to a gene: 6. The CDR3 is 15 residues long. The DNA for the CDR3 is TGTGCCAGCGGCCTAGCGGGGGTCCCCTACAATGAGCAGTTCTTC. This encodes CASGLAGVPYNEQFF. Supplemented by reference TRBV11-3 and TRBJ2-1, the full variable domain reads EAGVVQSPRYKIIEKKQPVAFWCNPISGHNTLYWYLQNLGQGPELLIRYENEEAVDDSQLPKDRFSAERLKGVDSTLKIQPAELGDSAVYLCASGLAGVPYNEQFFGPGTRLTVL.

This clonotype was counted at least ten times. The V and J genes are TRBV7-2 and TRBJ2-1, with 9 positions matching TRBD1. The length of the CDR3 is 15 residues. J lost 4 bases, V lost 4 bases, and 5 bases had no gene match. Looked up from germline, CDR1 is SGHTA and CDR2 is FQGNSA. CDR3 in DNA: TGTGCCAGCAGCTCGGACAGGGGTGCTTACAATGAGCAGTTCTTC. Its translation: CASSSDRGAYNEQFF.

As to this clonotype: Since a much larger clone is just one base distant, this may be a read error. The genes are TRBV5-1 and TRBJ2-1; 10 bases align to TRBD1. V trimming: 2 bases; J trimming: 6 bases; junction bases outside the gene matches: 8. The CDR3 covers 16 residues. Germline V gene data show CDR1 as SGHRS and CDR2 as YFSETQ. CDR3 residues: CASSLGDRGGCNEQFF. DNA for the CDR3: TGCGCCAGCAGCTTAGGGGACAGGGGAGGATGCAATGAGCAGTTCTTC.

The DNA of the CDR3 is TGTGCCAGCAGTTTACGGGGGCTCTCGGGGCAGTACTTC. It codes for CASSLRGLSGQYF. The rearrangement joins TRBV28 to TRBJ2-7; D is tentatively TRBD1 or TRBD2 (6 bases each). The germline V gene encodes CDR1 MDHEN and CDR2 SYDVKM. The CDR3 runs 13 residues. The germline V and J ends were trimmed by 2 bases and 9 bases, with 14 bases remaining between them. Full variable domain (rest looked up from reference TRBV28 and TRBJ2-7): DVKVTQSSRYLVKRTGEKVFLECVQDMDHENMFWYRQDPGLGLRLIYFSYDVKMKEKGDIPEGYSVSREKKERFSLILESASTNQTSMYLCASSLRGLSGQYFGPGTRLTVT.

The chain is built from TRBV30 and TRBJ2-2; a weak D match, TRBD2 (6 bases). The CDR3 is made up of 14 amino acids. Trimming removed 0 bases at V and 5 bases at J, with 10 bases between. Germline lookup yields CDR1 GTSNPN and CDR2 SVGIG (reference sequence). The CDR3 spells CAWSVSGATGELFF. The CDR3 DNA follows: TGTGCCTGGAGTGTTTCGGGAGCTACCGGGGAGCTGTTTTTT.

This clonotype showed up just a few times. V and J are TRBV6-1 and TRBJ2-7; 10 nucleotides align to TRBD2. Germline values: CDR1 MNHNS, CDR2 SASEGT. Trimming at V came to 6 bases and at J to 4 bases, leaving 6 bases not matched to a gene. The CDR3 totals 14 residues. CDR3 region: CASRPSGSAYEQYF. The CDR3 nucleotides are TGTGCCAGCAGACCTAGCGGGAGCGCATACGAGCAGTACTTC.

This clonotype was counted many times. As DNA, the CDR3 is TGTGCCAGCAGTTTAAGGGATGGGTATAATTCACCCCTCCACTTT. It codes for CASSLRDGYNSPLHF. This chain links TRBV27 with TRBJ1-6; D is uncertain. This CDR3 is 15 amino acids long. The V gene lost 2 bases and the J gene lost 4 bases, with 9 bases spanning the gap. The V gene's germline CDR1 is MNHEY and CDR2 SMNVEV (reference sequence).

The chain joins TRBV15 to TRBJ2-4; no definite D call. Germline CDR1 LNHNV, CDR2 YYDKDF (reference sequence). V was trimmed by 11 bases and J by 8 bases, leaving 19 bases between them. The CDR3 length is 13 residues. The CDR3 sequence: CAAPGLDFDIQYF. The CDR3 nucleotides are TGTGCCGCACCGGGTCTGGATTTTGACATTCAGTACTTC.

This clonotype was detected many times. The CDR3 protein is CSAGLAGVWDTQYF. Written as DNA, the CDR3 is TGCAGTGCTGGCCTAGCGGGAGTATGGGATACGCAGTATTTT. The V and J genes are TRBV20-1 and TRBJ2-3; TRBD2 agrees at 10 bases. Per germline, CDR1 DFQATT and CDR2 SNEGSKA (reference sequence). The CDR3 has 14 amino acids. V lost 5 bases and J lost 6; bases outside the gene matches: 8.

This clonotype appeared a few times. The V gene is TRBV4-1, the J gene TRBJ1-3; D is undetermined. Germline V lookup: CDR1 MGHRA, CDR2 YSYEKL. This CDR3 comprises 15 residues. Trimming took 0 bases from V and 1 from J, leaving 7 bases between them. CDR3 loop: CASSQDRESGNTIYF. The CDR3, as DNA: TGCGCCAGCAGCCAAGATAGAGAATCTGGAAACACCATATATTTT.

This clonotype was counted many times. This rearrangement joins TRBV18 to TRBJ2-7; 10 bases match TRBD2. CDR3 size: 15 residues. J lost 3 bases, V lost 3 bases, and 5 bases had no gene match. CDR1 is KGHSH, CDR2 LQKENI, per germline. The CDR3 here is CASSPSSGSSYEQYF. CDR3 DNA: TGTGCCAGCTCACCCTCTAGCGGGAGTAGCTACGAGCAGTACTTC.

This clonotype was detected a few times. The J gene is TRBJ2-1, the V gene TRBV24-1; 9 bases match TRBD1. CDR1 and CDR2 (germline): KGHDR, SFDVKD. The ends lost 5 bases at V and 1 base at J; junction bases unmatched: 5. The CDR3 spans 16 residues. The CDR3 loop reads CATSVPGQGSYNEQFF. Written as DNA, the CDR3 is TGTGCCACCAGTGTCCCGGGACAGGGATCCTACAATGAGCAGTTCTTC.

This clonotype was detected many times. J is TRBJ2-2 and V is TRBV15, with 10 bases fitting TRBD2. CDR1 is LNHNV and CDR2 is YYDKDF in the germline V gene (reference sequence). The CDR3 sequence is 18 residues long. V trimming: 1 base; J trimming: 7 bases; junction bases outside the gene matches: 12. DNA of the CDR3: TGTGCCACCAGCAGAGTAATAGGGCTAGCGGGAGATGTCGGGGAGCTGTTTTTT. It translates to CATSRVIGLAGDVGELFF. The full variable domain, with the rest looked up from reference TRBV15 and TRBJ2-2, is DAMVIQNPRYQVTQFGKPVTLSCSQTLNHNVMYWYQQKSSQAPKLLFHYYDKDFNNEADTPDNFQSRRPNTSFCFLDIRSPGLGDTAMYLCATSRVIGLAGDVGELFFGEGSRLTVL.

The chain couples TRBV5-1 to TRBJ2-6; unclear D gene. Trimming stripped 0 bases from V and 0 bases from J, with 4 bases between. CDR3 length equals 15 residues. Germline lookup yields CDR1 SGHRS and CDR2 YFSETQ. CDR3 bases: TGCGCCAGCAGCTTGGTATTCTCTGGGGCCAACGTCCTGACTTTC. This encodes CASSLVFSGANVLTF.

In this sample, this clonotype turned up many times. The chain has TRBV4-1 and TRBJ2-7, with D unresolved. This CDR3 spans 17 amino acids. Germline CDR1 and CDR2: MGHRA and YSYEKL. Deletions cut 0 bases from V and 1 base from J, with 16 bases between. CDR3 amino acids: CASSQDKGGRWSYEQYF. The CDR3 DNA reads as TGCGCCAGCAGCCAAGATAAGGGTGGTCGGTGGTCCTACGAGCAGTACTTC.

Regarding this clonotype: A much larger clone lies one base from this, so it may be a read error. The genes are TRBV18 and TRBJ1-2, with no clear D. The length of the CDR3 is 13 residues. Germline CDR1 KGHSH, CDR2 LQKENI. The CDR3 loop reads CTSTSTPDYGYTF. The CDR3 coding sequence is TGTACCAGCACCTCGACTCCAGACTATGGCTACACCTTC.

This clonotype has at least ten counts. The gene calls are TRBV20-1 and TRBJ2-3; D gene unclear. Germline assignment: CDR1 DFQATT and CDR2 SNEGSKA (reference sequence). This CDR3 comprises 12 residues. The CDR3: CSPKGRGDTQYF. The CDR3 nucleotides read TGCAGCCCCAAGGGCAGAGGAGATACGCAGTATTTT.

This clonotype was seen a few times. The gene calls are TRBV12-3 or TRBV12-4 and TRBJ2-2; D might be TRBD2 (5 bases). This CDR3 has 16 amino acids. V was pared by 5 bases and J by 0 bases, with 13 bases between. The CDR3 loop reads CASSPETGTNTGELFF. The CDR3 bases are TGTGCCAGCAGTCCAGAGACCGGGACGAACACCGGGGAGCTGTTTTTT.

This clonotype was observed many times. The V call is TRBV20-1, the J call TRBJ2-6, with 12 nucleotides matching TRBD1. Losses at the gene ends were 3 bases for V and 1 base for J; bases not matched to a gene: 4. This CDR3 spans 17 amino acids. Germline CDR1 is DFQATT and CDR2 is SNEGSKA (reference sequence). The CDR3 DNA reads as TGCAGTGCTAGGGGACAGGGGGCGACGTCTGGGGCCAACGTCCTGACTTTC. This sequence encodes CSARGQGATSGANVLTF.

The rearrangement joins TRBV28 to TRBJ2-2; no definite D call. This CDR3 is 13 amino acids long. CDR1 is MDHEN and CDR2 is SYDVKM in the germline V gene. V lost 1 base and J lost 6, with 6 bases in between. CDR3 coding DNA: TGTGCCAGCAGTTTATTCAGACCCGGGGAGCTGTTTTTT. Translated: CASSLFRPGELFF.

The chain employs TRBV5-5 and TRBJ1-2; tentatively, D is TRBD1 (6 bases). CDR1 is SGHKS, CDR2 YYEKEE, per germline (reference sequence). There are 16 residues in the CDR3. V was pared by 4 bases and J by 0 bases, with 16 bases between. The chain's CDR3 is CASSPRGDIANYGYTF. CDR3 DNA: TGTGCCAGCAGCCCCCGTGGGGACATAGCTAACTATGGCTACACCTTC.

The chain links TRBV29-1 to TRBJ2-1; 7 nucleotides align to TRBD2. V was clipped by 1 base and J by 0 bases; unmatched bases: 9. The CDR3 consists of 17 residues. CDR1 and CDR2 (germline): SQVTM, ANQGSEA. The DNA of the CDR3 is TGCAGCGTTGAAGGTTTACTAGAGCGGGACTCCTACAATGAGCAGTTCTTC. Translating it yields CSVEGLLERDSYNEQFF.